The next 24 T cell receptor beta chains were all read from a single sample in a study of OX40 agonist ivuxolimab in advanced cancers. Using immunoSEQ multiplex PCR, the repertoire was profiled, and TCRdb retains in-frame clones only, with some absent. Seen here are approximately 58,000 clones, around 88% observed once, and the top ten hold over 2%. Sample: CD4+ or CD8+ T cells sorted from blood, taken in a trial of the OX40 agonist ivuxolimab. These receptors all stem from an adult with an advanced solid tumor such as melanoma, head and neck, liver or kidney cancer.

This sequence joins TRBV28 and TRBJ1-2, with D uncertain. Trimming took 6 bases from V and 0 from J, leaving 20 bases between them. The CDR3 spans 17 residues. In germline, CDR1 is MDHEN, CDR2 SYDVKM. The CDR3: CASSLDGPSKPNYGYTF. CDR3 sequence (DNA): TGTGCCAGCAGCCTCGACGGCCCCTCTAAACCTAACTATGGCTACACCTTC.

In its sample, this clone was seen a few times. The chain joins TRBV5-1 to TRBJ1-2; D remains ambiguous. The germline CDR1 and CDR2 sequences are SGHRS and YFSETQ. This CDR3 has 14 residues. Deletions cut 5 bases from V and 2 bases from J, with 13 bases between. The CDR3 DNA reads as TGCGCCAGCAGTTCGTTCCATGAGAACTATGGCTACACCTTC. The encoded protein is CASSSFHENYGYTF. The whole variable domain, remainder taken from reference TRBV5-1 and TRBJ1-2, is KAGVTQTPRYLIKTRGQQVTLSCSPISGHRSVSWYQQTPGQGLQFLFEYFSETQRNKGNFPGRFSGRQFSNSRSEMNVSTLELGDSALYLCASSSFHENYGYTFGSGTRLTVV.

This clone was picked up one time. The V and J genes are TRBV28 and TRBJ2-2; D call uncertain. The CDR3 is made up of 15 amino acids. Germline-derived CDR1 and CDR2 are MDHEN and SYDVKM. Trimming removed 5 bases at V and 2 bases at J, with 12 bases between. The CDR3 nucleotides read TGTGCCAGCAGTATCCAGGCCCATAACACCGGGGAGCTGTTTTTT. This codes for CASSIQAHNTGELFF. Full variable domain (missing parts from reference TRBV28 and TRBJ2-2): DVKVTQSSRYLVKRTGEKVFLECVQDMDHENMFWYRQDPGLGLRLIYFSYDVKMKEKGDIPEGYSVSREKKERFSLILESASTNQTSMYLCASSIQAHNTGELFFGEGSRLTVL.

The rearrangement joins TRBV4-1 to TRBJ2-1; D is perhaps TRBD2 (5 bases). The CDR3 is 18 amino acids. V was shortened by 2 bases and J by 5 bases, with 22 bases between the two germline ends. Germline V gives CDR1 MGHRA, CDR2 YSYEKL. The CDR3, as DNA: TGCGCCAGCAGCCAAATCCAGCCACCACAGTCGGGAAACAATGAGCAGTTCTTC. Translated, it gives CASSQIQPPQSGNNEQFF.

As regards this clone: At one end the junction does not follow the germline gene, possibly because of a read error. Other DNA sequences within the sample encode an identical CDR3. The rearrangement links TRBV7-9 to TRBJ2-3, with D unclear. The CDR3 spans 14 residues. Germline assignment: CDR1 SEHNR and CDR2 FQNEAQ (reference sequence). The CDR3 is CASSLRASTDTQYF. For the CDR3, the DNA is TGTGCCAGTAGCTTAAGGGCCAGCACAGATACGCAGTATTTT.

The chain joins TRBV18 to TRBJ2-2, with unresolved D. The length of the CDR3 is 12 residues. Trimming pared 4 bases from V and 3 bases from J, leaving 3 bases between. Germline lookup yields CDR1 KGHSH and CDR2 LQKENI. The CDR3 DNA sequence: TGTGCCAGCTCACTATACACCGGGGAGCTGTTTTTT. This encodes CASSLYTGELFF.

J is TRBJ2-5 and V is TRBV6-1, with TRBD2 identical over 10 bases. With V trimmed by 5 bases and J by 4 bases, 4 bases remained unmatched. The CDR3 consists of 14 residues. Looked up from germline, CDR1 is MNHNS and CDR2 is SASEGT. The CDR3 protein is CASSSGGATETQYF. CDR3 bases: TGTGCCAGCAGTAGCGGGGGGGCCACAGAGACCCAGTACTTC.

The chain joins TRBV5-1 to TRBJ2-3; D remains ambiguous. This CDR3 is 15 amino acids long. Germline loops: CDR1 SGHRS, CDR2 YFSETQ. The V and J ends lost 0 bases and 2 bases respectively, with 10 bases between them. The CDR3 sequence is CASSLVVDHTDTQYF. CDR3 sequence (DNA): TGCGCCAGCAGCTTGGTGGTCGATCACACAGATACGCAGTATTTT.

The table lists this clone with a few counts. V and J are TRBV7-8 and TRBJ2-3; TRBD2 matches 7 bases. Per the germline V gene, CDR1 is SGHVS and CDR2 is FQNEAQ. The ends lost 5 bases at V and 0 bases at J; junction bases unmatched: 8. The CDR3 length is 16 residues. DNA of the CDR3: TGTGCCAGCAGCCCCCTCGGGGGGACCAGCACAGATACGCAGTATTTT. This translates into CASSPLGGTSTDTQYF.

The chain links TRBV7-2 to TRBJ1-2, with 8 bases lining up with TRBD1. This CDR3 spans 12 amino acids. V shed 7 bases and J 6 bases; nucleotides not matched to a gene: 4. Germline assignment: CDR1 SGHTA and CDR2 FQGNSA. The CDR3 loop is CASTEQGDGYTF. The DNA for the CDR3 is TGTGCCAGCACCGAACAGGGGGATGGCTACACCTTC. Full variable domain (outside the CDR3, taken from reference TRBV7-2 and TRBJ1-2): GAGVSQSPSNKVTEKGKDVELRCDPISGHTALYWYRQSLGQGLEFLIYFQGNSAPDKSGLPSDRFSAERTGGSVSTLTIQRTQQEDSAVYLCASTEQGDGYTFGSGTRLTVV.

The chain is built from TRBV11-2 and TRBJ2-7; D remains ambiguous. V lost 2 bases and J 3 bases, leaving 5 bases between the germline ends. Germline loops: CDR1 SGHAT, CDR2 FQNNGV. The CDR3 spans 12 residues. CDR3 sequence: CASSLTVYEQYF. The CDR3 nucleotides are TGTGCCAGCAGCTTAACGGTCTACGAGCAGTACTTC.

The genes are TRBV6-5 and TRBJ1-2; TRBD1 matches at 7 bases. The CDR3 covers 13 residues. Germline-derived CDR1 and CDR2 are MNHEY and SVGAGI. With V trimmed by 6 bases and J by 7 bases, 8 bases remained unmatched. CDR3 residues: CASRTGDIRGYTF. The CDR3 DNA follows: TGTGCCAGCAGAACAGGGGATATCCGTGGCTACACCTTC.

Note on this clone: Mismatch with germline at one junction end may stem from a read error. V and J are TRBV7-7 and TRBJ2-5; D unresolved. CDR3 size: 13 residues. Germline V lookup: CDR1 SSHAT, CDR2 FNYEAQ (reference sequence). CDR3 coding DNA: TGTGCTAGCAGCTTAGTACCCGGAGAGACCCAGTACTTC. Protein product: CASSLVPGETQYF.

The chain employs TRBV30 and TRBJ1-2, with 9 bases identical to TRBD1. Germline trimming cut 4 bases from V and 2 bases from J; bases unmatched to any gene: 8. The CDR3 runs 15 residues. The germline V gene encodes CDR1 GTSNPN and CDR2 SVGIG (reference sequence). In DNA, the CDR3 is TGTGCCTGGATCCGGGACAGGGCCTCAAACTATGGCTACACCTTC. Translating gives CAWIRDRASNYGYTF.

This chain joins TRBV30 and TRBJ2-3; D uncertain. Germline V gives CDR1 GTSNPN, CDR2 SVGIG (reference sequence). Deletions cut 1 base from V and 2 bases from J, with 16 bases between. The CDR3 consists of 16 residues. CDR3 region: CAWSASRASITDTQYF. CDR3 DNA sequence: TGTGCCTGGAGTGCTAGTCGGGCCTCGATCACAGATACGCAGTATTTT. Full variable domain (outside the CDR3, taken from reference TRBV30 and TRBJ2-3): SQTIHQWPATLVQPVGSPLSLECTVEGTSNPNLYWYRQAAGRGLQLLFYSVGIGQISSEVPQNLSASRPQDRQFILSSKKLLLSDSGFYLCAWSASRASITDTQYFGPGTRLTVL.

V usage is TRBV6-1 and J usage is TRBJ2-1; D gene unclear. The CDR3 covers 13 residues. V lost 2 bases, J lost 10 bases, and 12 bases lay in between. CDR1 and CDR2 (germline): MNHNS, SASEGT. The CDR3 loop is CASSEMVVGEQFF. The CDR3 nucleotides are TGTGCCAGCAGTGAAATGGTGGTTGGCGAGCAGTTCTTC.

The chain recombines TRBV11-1 with TRBJ1-2; TRBD1 is a possible D gene (6 bases). With 7 bases removed from V and 3 bases from J, the gap between germline ends came to 12 bases. Germline CDR1 is SGHAT and CDR2 is FQDESV (reference sequence). The CDR3 length is 13 residues. CDR3 loop: CASTLQGDYGYTF. The CDR3 region has the DNA TGTGCCAGCACCCTACAGGGCGACTATGGCTACACCTTC.

The chain employs TRBV30 and TRBJ1-4; D remains unclear. Trimming cost V 0 bases and J 8 bases, with 10 bases left between them. Germline CDR1 and CDR2: GTSNPN and SVGIG (reference sequence). CDR3 length: 13 residues. CDR3 in amino acids: CAWSVLSEEKLFF. The CDR3 DNA sequence: TGTGCCTGGAGTGTTCTGTCAGAGGAAAAACTGTTTTTT. The full variable domain, rest sourced from reference TRBV30 and TRBJ1-4, is SQTIHQWPATLVQPVGSPLSLECTVEGTSNPNLYWYRQAAGRGLQLLFYSVGIGQISSEVPQNLSASRPQDRQFILSSKKLLLSDSGFYLCAWSVLSEEKLFFGSGTQLSVL.

A note on this clone: An end of the junction does not agree with germline; a read error may underlie this. The V call is TRBV7-7, the J call TRBJ1-5; D is perhaps TRBD1 (5 bases). Germline V CDR1 and CDR2: SSHAT, FNYEAQ (reference sequence). The CDR3 is 15 amino acids. The CDR3 reads CASSLTFRVFQPQHF. CDR3 nucleotide sequence: TGTGCTAGCAGCTTAACCTTCAGGGTATTTCAGCCCCAGCATTTT.

This chain connects TRBV7-2 to TRBJ1-2, with unresolved D. V shed 0 bases and J shed 3 bases, with 8 bases lying between them. CDR3 length: 14 residues. CDR1 and CDR2 from the germline V gene are SGHTA and FQGNSA. The CDR3 sequence: CASSLATGDYGYTF. The CDR3 DNA is TGTGCCAGCAGCTTAGCGACGGGAGACTATGGCTACACCTTC. Full variable domain (missing parts from reference TRBV7-2 and TRBJ1-2): GAGVSQSPSNKVTEKGKDVELRCDPISGHTALYWYRQSLGQGLEFLIYFQGNSAPDKSGLPSDRFSAERTGGSVSTLTIQRTQQEDSAVYLCASSLATGDYGYTFGSGTRLTVV.

V gene TRBV29-1 combines with J gene TRBJ2-1; 8 bases are shared with TRBD1. Trimming took 5 bases from V and 2 from J; bases not matched to a gene: 8. Germline lookup yields CDR1 SQVTM and CDR2 ANQGSEA. The CDR3 is 15 residues long. CDR3 region: CSVNARDRPYNEQFF. CDR3 nucleotides: TGCAGCGTTAATGCACGGGACAGGCCCTACAATGAGCAGTTCTTC.

The V gene is TRBV6-5, the J gene TRBJ2-7; the match to TRBD1 covers 7 bases. V trimming: 5 bases; J trimming: 3 bases; junction bases outside the gene matches: 1. CDR3 length: 12 amino acids. Germline loops: CDR1 MNHEY, CDR2 SVGAGI. The CDR3 nucleotides read TGTGCCAGCAGTCCAGGGGGCTACGAGCAGTACTTC. Translation gives CASSPGGYEQYF.

This clone turned up a few times. The chain recombines TRBV7-9 with TRBJ2-7; D unresolved. CDR3 length: 13 residues. The V gene's germline CDR1 is SEHNR and CDR2 FQNEAQ (reference sequence). V shed 5 bases and J shed 7 bases, with 15 bases lying between them. Written as DNA, the CDR3 is TGTGCCAGCAGCCCCCCTCGTTCGTATGAGCAGTACTTC. As protein: CASSPPRSYEQYF.

The chain uses TRBV10-3 and TRBJ2-6, with unresolved D. The CDR3 consists of 16 residues. Looked up from germline, CDR1 is ENHRY and CDR2 is SYGVKD. V was cut by 2 bases and J by 0 bases, with 8 bases left in between. The CDR3 nucleotides are TGTGCCATCAGTGAGCCTCGGACCTCTGGGGCCAACGTCCTGACTTTC. Translating it yields CAISEPRTSGANVLTF.